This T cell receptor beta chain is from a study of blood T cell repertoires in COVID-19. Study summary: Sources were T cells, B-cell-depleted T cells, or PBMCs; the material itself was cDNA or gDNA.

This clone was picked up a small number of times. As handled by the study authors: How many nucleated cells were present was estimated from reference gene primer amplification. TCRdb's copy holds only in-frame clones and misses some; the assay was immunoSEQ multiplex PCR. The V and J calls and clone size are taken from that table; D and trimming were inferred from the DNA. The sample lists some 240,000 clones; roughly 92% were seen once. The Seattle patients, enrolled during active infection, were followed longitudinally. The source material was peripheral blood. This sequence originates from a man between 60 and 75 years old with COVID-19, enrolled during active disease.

In DNA form, the CDR3 reads TGCAGCGTGGGGGACAGCCCGGAAGGCTACACCTTC. It specifies CSVGDSPEGYTF. The chain couples TRBV29-1 to TRBJ1-2, with 7 bases aligning to TRBD1. J was trimmed by 8 bases and V by 6 bases; bases with no gene match: 9. The CDR3 length is 12 residues. Looked up from germline, CDR1 is SQVTM and CDR2 is ANQGSEA.